This is a list of T cell receptor beta chains from one sample in a study of blood T cell repertoires in COVID-19. Profiling relied on immunoSEQ multiplex PCR, and the TCRdb table lists in-frame clones only, not all of them. This repertoire shows about 110,000 clones, around nine tenths found once; its top ten account for 8.4%. The sample was peripheral blood. These receptors all stem from a woman in her 70s who had recovered from COVID-19. Both conserved end residues are part of each CDR3.

>TRBV6-5
CASSYSSRGGANVLTF
>TRBV28
CASKGRGPSRNSPLHF
>TRBV7-3
CASSPLAVAGGPSFF
>TRBV4-1
CASSQELVQGQETQYF
>TRBV4-2
CASSQVGIPNQPQHF
>TRBV7-8
CASSSGGLAGSNEQFF
>TRBV5-4
CASSATGVGGYTF
>TRBV5-1
CASSETGFWETQYF
>TRBV5-1
CASSLDGLAGPYRALQYNEQFF
>TRBV7-9
CASSAGLLNTEAFF
>TRBV10-3
CAISVFRDRIGYGYTF
>TRBV5-6
CASSRGSRAFF
>TRBV19
CASTLSGGAGEQFF
>TRBV7-2
CASSSTTGSGYTF
>TRBV5-1
CASSPRGTGGLETQYF
>TRBV20-1
CSAIQAGEQFF
>TRBV27
CASSWGAGANVLTF
>TRBV5-1
CASSLGPSTDTQYF